These 18 T cell receptor beta chains were sequenced from one sample in a study of neurological immune-mediated disorders. TCRdb re-called the 5' RACE reads through MiXCR, storing one row per CDR3 protein. The sample shows roughly 20,000 distinct CDR3 sequences, roughly 17% of them seen only once. Material: CD8+ T cells from blood. The receptors originated from a woman aged 18-35 years with multiple sclerosis.

There are many counts of this clonotype. The CDR3 region has the DNA TGCAGTGCTCGAGCGGGTGGGGGGCAAGAGACCCAGTACTTC. Protein: CSARAGGGQETQYF. This chain uses TRBV20-1 with TRBJ2-5; the D gene is possibly TRBD2 (6 bases). The germline CDR1 and CDR2 sequences are DFQATT and SNEGSKA (reference sequence). The V end lost 5 bases, the J end lost 2 bases, and 15 bases lay between the germline ends. CDR3 length: 14 residues.

This clonotype was observed many times. The rearrangement joins TRBV4-3 to TRBJ1-1, with 8 nucleotides matching TRBD1. CDR1 is LGHNA, CDR2 YSLEER, per germline. With V trimmed by 0 bases and J by 7 bases, 10 bases remained unmatched. The CDR3 is 16 amino acids. CDR3 sequence reads: CASSQDPQGASGEAFF. In DNA, the CDR3 is TGCGCCAGCAGCCAAGATCCCCAGGGGGCGTCGGGTGAAGCTTTCTTT.

This clonotype was detected many times. The V and J genes are TRBV20-1 and TRBJ2-5; D is perhaps TRBD1 (6 bases). The length of the CDR3 is 15 residues. V was clipped by 1 base and J by 5 bases, with 17 bases between them. Germline loops: CDR1 DFQATT, CDR2 SNEGSKA (reference sequence). CDR3 residues: CSARVGLARGETQYF. CDR3 coding DNA: TGCAGTGCTAGAGTGGGCTTAGCGAGGGGGGAGACCCAGTACTTC.

The table lists this clonotype with many counts. The chain recombines TRBV9 with TRBJ2-3, with a possible D match to TRBD2 (6 bases). Germline CDR1 and CDR2: SGDLS and YYNGEE. The CDR3 loop spans 12 amino acids. The germline V and J ends were trimmed by 3 bases and 5 bases, with 7 bases remaining between them. The CDR3 bases are TGTGCCAGCAGCGCGGGAGTAGATACGCAGTATTTT. Protein: CASSAGVDTQYF. Full variable domain (remainder filled in from reference TRBV9 and TRBJ2-3): DSGVTQTPKHLITATGQRVTLRCSPRSGDLSVYWYQQSLDQGLQFLIQYYNGEERAKGNILERFSAQQFPDLHSELNLSSLELGDSALYFCASSAGVDTQYFGPGTRLTVL.

In this sample, this clonotype turned up once. The chain carries TRBV28 and TRBJ1-5; TRBD1 aligns across 11 bases. CDR3 size: 16 residues. Trimming at V came to 6 bases and at J to 3 bases, leaving 7 bases not matched to a gene. CDR1 MDHEN and CDR2 SYDVKM come from the germline V gene. This CDR3 is CASSRTGGAVNQPQHF. The CDR3 DNA sequence: TGTGCCAGCAGCAGGACAGGGGGCGCGGTCAATCAGCCCCAGCATTTT.

This clonotype was found many times. The chain joins TRBV12-3 or TRBV12-4 to TRBJ1-5; no definite D call. The CDR3 loop spans 13 amino acids. The ends were cut back, 3 bases at V and 5 bases at J, with 8 bases in the middle. CDR3 DNA sequence: TGTGCCAGCAGTTTGATCGAAGATCAGCCCCAGCATTTT. Translated, it gives CASSLIEDQPQHF.

This clonotype was counted many times. The V and J genes are TRBV20-1 and TRBJ2-1; D remains unclear. V was pared by 5 bases and J by 0 bases, with 14 bases between. The CDR3 is 15 residues long. Germline CDR1 and CDR2: DFQATT and SNEGSKA (reference sequence). In DNA, the CDR3 is TGCAGTGCTCCCAGCCCCTATAGCTCCTACAATGAGCAGTTCTTC. It yields the protein CSAPSPYSSYNEQFF.

This clonotype showed up many times. The CDR3 protein is CASSLVAMTLNQPQHF. The CDR3 coding sequence is TGTGCCAGCAGCTTAGTTGCCATGACACTGAATCAGCCCCAGCATTTT. This rearrangement joins TRBV7-8 to TRBJ1-5; D unresolved. Trimming left V 1 base short and J 4 bases short, with 14 bases between. The CDR3 totals 16 residues. CDR1 and CDR2 from the germline V gene are SGHVS and FQNEAQ.

This clonotype was counted at least ten times. This CDR3 reads CASSLAESTSAIYNEQFF. Written as DNA, the CDR3 is TGCGCCAGCAGCTTGGCTGAATCGACTAGCGCAATCTACAATGAGCAGTTCTTC. The J gene is TRBJ2-1, the V gene TRBV5-1, with TRBD2 matching 8 bases. V lost 0 bases and J lost 3; bases outside the gene matches: 11. The CDR3 runs 18 residues. CDR1 SGHRS and CDR2 YFSETQ come from the germline V gene.

In its sample, this clonotype was seen many times. This chain connects TRBV20-1 to TRBJ1-2, with a weak D call TRBD1 (6 bases). There are 14 residues in the CDR3. The V gene's germline CDR1 is DFQATT and CDR2 SNEGSKA (reference sequence). V was cut by 5 bases and J by 7 bases, with 20 bases left in between. The CDR3 bases are TGCAGTGCTCTCGTTCTCGGGGGGCATTTTGGCTACACCTTC. Translating it yields CSALVLGGHFGYTF.

The chain couples TRBV12-3 or TRBV12-4 to TRBJ2-5; 9 positions agree with TRBD2. The V segment lost 5 bases and the J segment 3 bases; nucleotides outside the gene matches: 7. The CDR3 covers 15 residues. This CDR3 is CASSLRASGKETQYF. CDR3 nucleotide sequence: TGTGCCAGCAGTCTTAGGGCTAGCGGGAAAGAGACCCAGTACTTC.

This clonotype is medium-sized by share. V usage is TRBV9 and J usage is TRBJ1-1; 9 bases map to TRBD1. The CDR3 has 15 residues. Germline V gene sequence: CDR1 SGDLS, CDR2 YYNGEE. The J segment lost 2 bases and the V segment lost 4 bases, leaving 6 bases of the junction unmatched. CDR3 nucleotide sequence: TGTGCCAGCAGCCCCCGGACAGGGGTTAACACTGAAGCTTTCTTT. Translating it yields CASSPRTGVNTEAFF.

At least ten counts were recorded for this clonotype. V usage is TRBV12-3 or TRBV12-4 and J usage is TRBJ2-1, with 13 bases aligning to TRBD2. This CDR3 is 15 amino acids long. After removal of 6 bases from V and 7 bases from J, the junction contained 6 bases not matched to a gene. In DNA, the CDR3 is TGTGCCAGCAGCCGACTAGCGGGGGGTATGAATGAGCAGTTCTTC. Translated, it gives CASSRLAGGMNEQFF.

This chain uses TRBV5-6 with TRBJ1-1; 7 positions agree with TRBD1. Germline loops: CDR1 SGHDT, CDR2 YYEEEE. V shed 5 bases and J 4 bases; nucleotides not matched to a gene: 11. The CDR3 consists of 15 residues. CDR3 sequence reads: CASRPYRGPGTEAFF. The CDR3 DNA reads TGTGCCAGCAGGCCGTACAGGGGACCGGGCACTGAAGCTTTCTTT.

The table lists this clonotype with many counts. The V and J genes are TRBV7-8 and TRBJ1-1; a possible D gene is TRBD1 (6 bases). Germline V gene sequence: CDR1 SGHVS, CDR2 FQNEAQ. V was shortened by 1 base and J by 4 bases, with 13 bases between the two germline ends. The length of the CDR3 is 15 residues. The CDR3 DNA is TGTGCCAGCAGCTTAGGGGGGCGAGGGAGCACTGAAGCTTTCTTT. Amino acid sequence: CASSLGGRGSTEAFF.

The CDR3 region has the DNA TGTGCCAGCAGGAGACAAGGCAGGGAGAACACCGGGGAGCTGTTTTTT. This encodes CASRRQGRENTGELFF. The chain employs TRBV5-5 and TRBJ2-2, with TRBD1 as a possible D gene (5 bases). V was pared by 5 bases and J by 1 base, with 15 bases between. CDR1 SGHKS and CDR2 YYEKEE come from the germline V gene (reference sequence). The CDR3 has 16 amino acids.

The table lists this clonotype with many counts. This chain connects TRBV20-1 to TRBJ1-5; 8 bases are shared with TRBD1. The CDR3 covers 12 residues. The ends lost 6 bases at V and 7 bases at J; junction bases unmatched: 5. The V gene's germline CDR1 is DFQATT and CDR2 SNEGSKA (reference sequence). For the CDR3, the DNA is TGCAGTGCGCACAGGGGGGACCAGCCCCAGCATTTT. Encoded protein: CSAHRGDQPQHF.

This chain connects TRBV10-3 to TRBJ1-1, with TRBD1 identical over 7 bases. The CDR3 totals 16 residues. Germline CDR1 and CDR2: ENHRY and SYGVKD. The V segment lost 4 bases and the J segment 0 bases; nucleotides outside the gene matches: 8. CDR3 sequence reads: CAISVDRNRMNTEAFF. In DNA form, the CDR3 reads TGTGCCATCAGTGTGGACAGGAATCGCATGAACACTGAAGCTTTCTTT.